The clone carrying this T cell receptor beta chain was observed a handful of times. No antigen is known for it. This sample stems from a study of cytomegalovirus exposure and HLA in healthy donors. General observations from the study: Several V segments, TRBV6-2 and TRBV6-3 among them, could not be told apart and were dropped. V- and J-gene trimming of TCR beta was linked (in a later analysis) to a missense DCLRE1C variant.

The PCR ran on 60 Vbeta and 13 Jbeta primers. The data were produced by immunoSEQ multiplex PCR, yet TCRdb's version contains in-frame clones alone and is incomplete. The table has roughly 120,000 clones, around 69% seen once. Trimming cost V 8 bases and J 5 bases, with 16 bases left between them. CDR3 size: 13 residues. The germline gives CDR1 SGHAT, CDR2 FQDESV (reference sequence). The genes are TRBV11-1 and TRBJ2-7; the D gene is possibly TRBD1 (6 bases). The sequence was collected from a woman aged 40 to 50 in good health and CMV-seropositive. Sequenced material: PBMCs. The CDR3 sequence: CASRPTGLHEQYF. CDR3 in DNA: TGTGCCAGCCGCCCGACAGGTCTCCACGAGCAGTACTTC.